This T cell receptor (beta chain) was identified during a study of radiotherapy plus CTLA-4 blockade in lung cancer. CDR3 length equals 14 residues. The trim removed 6 bases at V and 3 bases at J, leaving 6 bases unmatched. The V gene's germline CDR1 is SGHVS and CDR2 FNYEAQ. The protocol was immunoSEQ multiplex PCR, while the TCRdb copy is restricted to in-frame clones and leaves out a portion. The sample shows tens of thousands of clones, 79% of them seen only once. Lung cancer patients with chemo-refractory metastatic non-small-cell disease were given focal radiation plus CTLA-4 blockade with ipilimumab.

The TCR comes from a human donor with non-small cell lung cancer who had a complete response to radiotherapy plus ipilimumab. The chain carries TRBV7-6 and TRBJ2-3, with 7 bases matching TRBD1. Sequences were derived from peripheral blood, sampled from a patient treated with radiotherapy plus ipilimumab. Here the CDR3 DNA reads TGTGCCAGCAGGAGGGACAGCGGAACAGATACGCAGTATTTT. This gives the protein CASRRDSGTDTQYF.